This TCR beta chain was obtained from a study of T-cell reconstitution after alpha-beta-depleted transplantation in children. General study findings and limits: There were reportedly several hundred expanded graft clones from which alpha-beta T cells came about two months after transplant. T-cell numbers and diversity one year post-transplant derived largely from freshly generated T cells.

CDR1 and CDR2 from the germline V gene are LGHDT and YNNKEL (reference sequence). The CDR3 loop spans 14 amino acids. V shed 5 bases and J 2 bases; nucleotides not matched to a gene: 6. A library of TCRbeta sequences, prepared with unique molecular identifiers, was generated. TCRdb re-called the PCR reads with MiXCR, one entry per CDR3 protein. The table records hundreds of thousands of distinct CDR3 sequences, roughly 13% of them present only once. This clonotype showed up just a few times. The target antigen is unknown. The receptor comes from a male patient aged 5 to 17 who had a stem cell transplant for acute myeloid leukemia, so the T cells may come from the graft donor. The specimen comprised PBMCs, mostly from graft donor cells, sampled 360 days after TCRalphabeta/CD19-depleted stem cell transplant. The chain has TRBV3-1 and TRBJ2-7; 7 bases match TRBD1. The CDR3 nucleotides are TGTGCCAGCAGCAGCGCGACAGGGCCCTACGAGCAGTACTTC. Translation gives CASSSATGPYEQYF.